This T cell receptor (beta chain) was found in a study of vaccination and CD4 T cells after COVID-19. The study sequenced cultured CD4+ T cell DNA using the Oncomine TCR Beta short-read assay. TCRdb recomputed calls from the PCR reads with MiXCR, one row per CDR3 protein. The sample consists of about 20,000 distinct CDR3 sequences, 45% to 55% of them appearing once. Study-level results: The median SARS-CoV-2-reactive clonotype number increased from 21 to 38, without statistical significance.

The table lists this clonotype with a few counts. Its specificity is unknown. Indicated treatment: approximately nine-day PBMC culture with coronavirus spike peptide pools or control peptides (ViraFEST assay). Losses at the gene ends were 5 bases for V and 7 bases for J; bases not matched to a gene: 6. CDR1 and CDR2 (germline): SGHTA, FQGNSA. This CDR3 contains 14 residues. The clonotype comes from a human donor who had recovered from COVID-19. Sequencing input: CD4+ T cells from blood, cultured in vitro. J is TRBJ1-1 and V is TRBV7-2; 11 bases map to TRBD1. CDR3 nucleotide sequence: TGTGCCAGCAGCCTCAGGACAGGGGGCAGTGAAGCTTTCTTT. It encodes CASSLRTGGSEAFF.